The 2 T cell receptor beta chains in this list originate from one sample, sequenced in a study of blood T cells in healthy people across ages. It was with a sample-barcoded 5' primer and a J-beta primer mix that a second PCR of roughly 7 to 12 cycles was run. TCRdb recomputed calls from the 5' RACE reads with MiXCR, one row per CDR3 protein. The repertoire has roughly 700,000 distinct CDR3 sequences, about half of them found once; the top ten carry around a third. Sequencing used blood. These receptors were obtained from a woman aged 55-70 years in good health.

The chain links TRBV9 to TRBJ2-7, with TRBD1 matching 12 bases. The germline V gene encodes CDR1 SGDLS and CDR2 YYNGEE. The V segment lost 0 bases and the J segment 6 bases; nucleotides outside the gene matches: 4. This CDR3 has 15 amino acids. CDR3 nucleotides: TGTGCCAGCAGCGTAGCTGGGACAGGGGGCTTCGAGCAGTACTTC. Its translation: CASSVAGTGGFEQYF. Complete variable domain (other parts from reference TRBV9 and TRBJ2-7): DSGVTQTPKHLITATGQRVTLRCSPRSGDLSVYWYQQSLDQGLQFLIQYYNGEERAKGNILERFSAQQFPDLHSELNLSSLELGDSALYFCASSVAGTGGFEQYFGPGTRLTVT.

The chain employs TRBV29-1 and TRBJ1-5; 7 positions match TRBD1. The CDR3 loop spans 13 amino acids. Unmatched junction bases numbered 5, after V lost 6 bases and J lost 3 bases. Germline V gene lookup returns CDR1 SQVTM and CDR2 ANQGSEA. The CDR3, as DNA: TGCAGCGTCGTGGGACAGAACAATCAGCCCCAGCATTTT. It yields the protein CSVVGQNNQPQHF.